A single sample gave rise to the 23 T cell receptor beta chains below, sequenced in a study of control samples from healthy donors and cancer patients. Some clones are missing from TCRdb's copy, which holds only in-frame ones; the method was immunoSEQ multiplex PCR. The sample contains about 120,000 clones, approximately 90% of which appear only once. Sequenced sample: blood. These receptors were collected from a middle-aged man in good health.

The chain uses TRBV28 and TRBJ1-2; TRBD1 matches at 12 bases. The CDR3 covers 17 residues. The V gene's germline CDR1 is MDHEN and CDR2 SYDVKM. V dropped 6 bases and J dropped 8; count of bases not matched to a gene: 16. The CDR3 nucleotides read TGTGCCAGCAGCCTACTCCTATTCGGGACAGGGGGCTTCGGCTACACCTTC. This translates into CASSLLLFGTGGFGYTF.

The CDR3 DNA reads TGTGCCAGCAGTGAATCTCGGGCTGAAGCTTTCTTT. Its translation is CASSESRAEAFF. The chain recombines TRBV25-1 with TRBJ1-1; D remains unclear. V was shortened by 1 base and J by 6 bases, with 6 bases between the two germline ends. Germline V gives CDR1 MGHDK, CDR2 SYGVNS. The CDR3 spans 12 residues.

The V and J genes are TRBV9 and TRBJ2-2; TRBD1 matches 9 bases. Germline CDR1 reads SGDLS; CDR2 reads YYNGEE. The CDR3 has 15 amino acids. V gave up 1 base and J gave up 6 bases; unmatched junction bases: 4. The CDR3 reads CASSVQRQGAGELFF. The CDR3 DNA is TGTGCCAGCAGCGTACAAAGACAGGGGGCCGGGGAGCTGTTTTTT. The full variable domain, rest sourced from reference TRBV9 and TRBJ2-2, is DSGVTQTPKHLITATGQRVTLRCSPRSGDLSVYWYQQSLDQGLQFLIQYYNGEERAKGNILERFSAQQFPDLHSELNLSSLELGDSALYFCASSVQRQGAGELFFGEGSRLTVL.

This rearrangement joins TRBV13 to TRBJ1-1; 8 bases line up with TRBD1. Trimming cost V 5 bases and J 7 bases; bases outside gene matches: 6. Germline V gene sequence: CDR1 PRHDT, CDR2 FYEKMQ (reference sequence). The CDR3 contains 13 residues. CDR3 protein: CASSGQGGIEAFF. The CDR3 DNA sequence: TGTGCCAGCAGCGGACAGGGAGGGATTGAAGCTTTCTTT.

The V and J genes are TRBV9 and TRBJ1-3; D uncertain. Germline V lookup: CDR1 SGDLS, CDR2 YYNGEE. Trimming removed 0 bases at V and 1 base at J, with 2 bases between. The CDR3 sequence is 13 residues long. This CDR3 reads CASSVESGNTIYF. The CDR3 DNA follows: TGTGCCAGCAGCGTAGAATCTGGAAACACCATATATTTT. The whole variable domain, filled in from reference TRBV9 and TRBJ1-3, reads DSGVTQTPKHLITATGQRVTLRCSPRSGDLSVYWYQQSLDQGLQFLIQYYNGEERAKGNILERFSAQQFPDLHSELNLSSLELGDSALYFCASSVESGNTIYFGEGSWLTVV.

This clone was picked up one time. CDR3 DNA sequence: TGTGCCAGCAGCGGCCCTAGCGGGGGGGTAAATGAGCAGTTCTTC. Translating gives CASSGPSGGVNEQFF. The chain links TRBV9 to TRBJ2-1; TRBD2 aligns across 12 bases. The CDR3 extends over 15 amino acids. Trimming at V came to 3 bases and at J to 7 bases, leaving 5 bases not matched to a gene. CDR1 and CDR2 (germline): SGDLS, YYNGEE.

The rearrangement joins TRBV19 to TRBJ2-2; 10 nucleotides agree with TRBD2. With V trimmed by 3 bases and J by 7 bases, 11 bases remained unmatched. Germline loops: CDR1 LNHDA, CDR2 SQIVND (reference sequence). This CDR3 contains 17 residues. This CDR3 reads CASSISRLAGAGGELFF. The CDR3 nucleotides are TGTGCCAGTAGTATTTCGCGGCTAGCGGGGGCGGGCGGGGAGCTGTTTTTT.

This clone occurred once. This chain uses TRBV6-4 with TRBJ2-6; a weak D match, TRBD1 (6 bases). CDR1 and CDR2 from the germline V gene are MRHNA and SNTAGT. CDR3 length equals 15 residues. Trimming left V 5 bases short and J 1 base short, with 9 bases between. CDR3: CASSPQGSGANVLTF. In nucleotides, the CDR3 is TGTGCCAGCAGTCCACAGGGATCTGGGGCCAACGTCCTGACTTTC.

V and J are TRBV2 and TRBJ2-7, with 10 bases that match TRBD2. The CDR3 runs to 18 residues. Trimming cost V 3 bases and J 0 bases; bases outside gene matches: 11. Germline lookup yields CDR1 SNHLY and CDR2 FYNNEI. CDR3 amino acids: CASSESLAGAPSSYEQYF. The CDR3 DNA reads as TGTGCCAGCAGTGAGAGCCTAGCGGGGGCCCCAAGCTCCTACGAGCAGTACTTC.

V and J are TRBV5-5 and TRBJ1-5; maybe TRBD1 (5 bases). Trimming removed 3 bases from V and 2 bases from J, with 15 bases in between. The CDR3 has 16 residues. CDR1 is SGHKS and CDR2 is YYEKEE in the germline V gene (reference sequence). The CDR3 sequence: CASSSYGGGGNQPQHF. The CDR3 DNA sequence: TGTGCCAGCAGCTCGTATGGGGGAGGAGGCAATCAGCCCCAGCATTTT.

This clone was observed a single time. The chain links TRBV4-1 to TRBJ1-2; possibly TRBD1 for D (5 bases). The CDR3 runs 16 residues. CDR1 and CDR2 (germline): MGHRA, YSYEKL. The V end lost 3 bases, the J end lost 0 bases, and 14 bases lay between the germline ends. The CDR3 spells CASSQFRDLTNYGYTF. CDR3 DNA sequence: TGCGCCAGCAGCCAGTTCCGGGACCTCACTAACTATGGCTACACCTTC.

CDR3 amino acids: CASSRTGGNEKLFF. The CDR3 DNA reads as TGTGCCAGCAGCCGGACAGGGGGAAATGAAAAACTGTTTTTT. J is TRBJ1-4 and V is TRBV3-1 (or the pseudogene TRBV3-2); 10 bases are a match to TRBD1. This CDR3 has 14 amino acids. Trimming cost V 4 bases and J 5 bases; bases outside gene matches: 1. CDR1 LGHDT and CDR2 YNNKEL come from the germline V gene (reference sequence).

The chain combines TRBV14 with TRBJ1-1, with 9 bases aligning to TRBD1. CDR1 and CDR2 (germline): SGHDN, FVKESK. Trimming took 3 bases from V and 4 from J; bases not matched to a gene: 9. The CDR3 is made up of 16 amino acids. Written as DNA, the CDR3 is TGTGCCAGCAGCCAGATACAGGGGGCTGGTAGCACTGAAGCTTTCTTT. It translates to CASSQIQGAGSTEAFF.

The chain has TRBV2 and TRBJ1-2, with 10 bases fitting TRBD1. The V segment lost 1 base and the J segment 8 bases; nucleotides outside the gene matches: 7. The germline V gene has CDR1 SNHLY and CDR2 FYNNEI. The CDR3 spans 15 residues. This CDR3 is CASSEGGTGVWGYTF. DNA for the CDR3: TGTGCCAGCAGTGAAGGCGGGACAGGGGTCTGGGGCTACACCTTC.

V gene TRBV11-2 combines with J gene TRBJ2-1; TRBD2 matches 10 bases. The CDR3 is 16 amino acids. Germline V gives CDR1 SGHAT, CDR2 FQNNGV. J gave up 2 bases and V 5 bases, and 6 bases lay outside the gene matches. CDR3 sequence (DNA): TGTGCCAGCAGCCTCGGAACTAGCGGGGCCTACAATGAGCAGTTCTTC. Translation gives CASSLGTSGAYNEQFF.

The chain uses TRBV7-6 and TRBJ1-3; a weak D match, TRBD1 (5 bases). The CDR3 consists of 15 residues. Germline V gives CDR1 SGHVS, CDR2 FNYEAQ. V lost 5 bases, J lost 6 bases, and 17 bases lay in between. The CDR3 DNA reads TGTGCCAGCAGCCTGGGGACGGGAGGAGAAAACACCATATATTTT. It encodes CASSLGTGGENTIYF.

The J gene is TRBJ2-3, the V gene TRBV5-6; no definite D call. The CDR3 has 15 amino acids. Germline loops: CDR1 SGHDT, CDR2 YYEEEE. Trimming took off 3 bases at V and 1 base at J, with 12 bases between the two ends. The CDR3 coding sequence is TGTGCCAGCAGCTCCGGTGGCTGGGGCACAGATACGCAGTATTTT. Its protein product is CASSSGGWGTDTQYF.

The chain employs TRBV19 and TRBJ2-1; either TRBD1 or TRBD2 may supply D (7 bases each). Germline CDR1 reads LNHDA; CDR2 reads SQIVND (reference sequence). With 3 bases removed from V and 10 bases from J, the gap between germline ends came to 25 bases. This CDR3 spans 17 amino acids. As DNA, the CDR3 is TGTGCCAGTAGTATTGCCCCCTCCAGGGGGGGATCTCGGGAGCAGTTCTTC. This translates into CASSIAPSRGGSREQFF.

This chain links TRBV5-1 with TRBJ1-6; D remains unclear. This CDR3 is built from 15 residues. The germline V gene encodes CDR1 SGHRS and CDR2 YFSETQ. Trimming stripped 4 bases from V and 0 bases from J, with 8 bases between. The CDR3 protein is CASSPSSSYNSPLHF. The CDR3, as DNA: TGCGCCAGCAGCCCCTCTAGCTCCTATAATTCACCCCTCCACTTT.

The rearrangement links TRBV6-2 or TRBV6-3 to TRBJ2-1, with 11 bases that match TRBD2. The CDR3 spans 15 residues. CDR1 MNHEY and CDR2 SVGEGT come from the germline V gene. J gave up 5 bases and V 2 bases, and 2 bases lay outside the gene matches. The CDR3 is CASSYHSGGDNEQFF. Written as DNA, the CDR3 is TGTGCCAGCAGTTACCATAGCGGGGGGGACAATGAGCAGTTCTTC.

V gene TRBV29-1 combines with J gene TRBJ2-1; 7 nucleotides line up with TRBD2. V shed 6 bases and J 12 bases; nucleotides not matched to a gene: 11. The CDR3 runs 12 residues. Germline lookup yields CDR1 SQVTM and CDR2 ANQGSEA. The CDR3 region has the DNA TGCAGCGTCAACCGGGAGCGGGGAAGGCAGTTCTTC. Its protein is CSVNRERGRQFF.

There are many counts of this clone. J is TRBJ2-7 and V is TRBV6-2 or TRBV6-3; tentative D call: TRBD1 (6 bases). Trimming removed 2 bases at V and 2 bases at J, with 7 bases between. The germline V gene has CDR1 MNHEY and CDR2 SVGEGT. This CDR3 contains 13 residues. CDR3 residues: CASSYRDTYEQYF. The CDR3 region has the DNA TGTGCCAGCAGTTACCGGGACACCTACGAGCAGTACTTC.

The CDR3 region is CASSQGQPNEKLFF. As DNA, the CDR3 is TGTGCCAGCAGCCAGGGACAACCTAATGAAAAACTGTTTTTT. V gene TRBV5-6 combines with J gene TRBJ1-4; TRBD1 might be the D (6 bases). Trimming pared 4 bases from V and 3 bases from J, leaving 10 bases between. The CDR3 has 14 amino acids. Germline loops: CDR1 SGHDT, CDR2 YYEEEE.